The 16 T cell receptor beta chains presented below share a single source sample, sequenced in a study of blood T cells in healthy people across ages. A second PCR of roughly 7 to 11 cycles used a sample-barcoded 5' primer and a J-beta primer mix. TCRdb used MiXCR to reprocess the 5' RACE reads, holding one entry per CDR3 protein. The profile shows fewer than 2,000,000 distinct CDR3 sequences, around 40% of them singletons. Specimen: blood. The origin of the receptors is a human donor in good health.

This clonotype has more than one count but fewer than ten. The CDR3 loop is CSARVDLYNEQFF. CDR3 sequence (DNA): TGCAGTGCTAGAGTGGATCTCTACAATGAGCAGTTCTTC. This chain links TRBV20-1 with TRBJ2-1, with unresolved D. Germline values: CDR1 DFQATT, CDR2 SNEGSKA (reference sequence). V shed 1 base and J shed 3 bases, with 7 bases lying between them. The CDR3 totals 13 residues.

This chain links TRBV28 with TRBJ1-5; no clear D gene. V was clipped by 5 bases and J by 7 bases, with 15 bases between them. Germline CDR1 MDHEN, CDR2 SYDVKM. CDR3 length: 14 residues. CDR3 DNA: TGTGCCAGCAGTCCACAGCCACGGGCCCAGCCCCAGCATTTT. It encodes CASSPQPRAQPQHF.

This clonotype was observed a few times. The J gene is TRBJ2-7, the V gene TRBV12-5; D remains unclear. Trimming cost V 1 base and J 3 bases, with 4 bases left between them. The CDR3 is 12 amino acids. Per germline, CDR1 LGHNT and CDR2 FRNRAP. CDR3 amino acids: CASGLDNYEQYF. Here the CDR3 DNA reads TGTGCTAGTGGTTTGGATAACTACGAGCAGTACTTC.

Comments on this clonotype: One end of the junction fails to match germline, which may point to a read error. This chain joins TRBV7-6 and TRBJ2-5, with D perhaps matching TRBD1 or TRBD2 (5 bases each). Near its end, the DNA agrees better with TRBJ2-7, so the J call may be wrong. The germline CDR1 and CDR2 sequences are SGHVS and FNYEAQ. This CDR3 contains 16 residues. In DNA, the CDR3 is TGTGCCAGCAACTTAGGGGTAGCGAGGGAGTCTCGCGAGCAGTACTTC. It encodes CASNLGVARESREQYF.

The chain uses TRBV20-1 and TRBJ1-1; D ambiguous. Trimming took 2 bases from V and 8 from J, leaving 15 bases between them. The CDR3 totals 13 residues. CDR1 DFQATT and CDR2 SNEGSKA come from the germline V gene (reference sequence). The CDR3 is CSARSPGVWEAFF. The CDR3 region has the DNA TGCAGTGCTAGAAGCCCCGGGGTCTGGGAAGCTTTCTTT.

The chain recombines TRBV11-2 with TRBJ2-4; D is perhaps TRBD2 (6 bases). The DNA matches TRBJ2-7 better at its end, which makes the J call doubtful. This CDR3 has 14 residues. Per germline, CDR1 SGHAT and CDR2 FQNNGV. CDR3 nucleotide sequence: TGTGCCAGCAGCTCAAGTACCCGGGGGTACGAGCAGTACTTC. It specifies CASSSSTRGYEQYF.

The CDR3 here is CASSFETGGIEIQYF. The CDR3 coding sequence is TGTGCCAGCAGCTTCGAGACAGGAGGTATAGAGATTCAGTACTTC. The chain uses TRBV7-2 and TRBJ2-4; perhaps TRBD1 as D (6 bases). V lost 3 bases to trimming and J lost 10 bases, with 19 bases between them. Germline V gene sequence: CDR1 SGHTA, CDR2 FQGNSA. The CDR3 covers 15 residues.

V usage is TRBV6-5 and J usage is TRBJ1-1; D unresolved. The germline V and J ends were trimmed by 5 bases and 5 bases, with 9 bases remaining between them. Per the germline V gene, CDR1 is MNHEY and CDR2 is SVGAGI. This CDR3 contains 12 residues. The chain's CDR3 is CASSKPGTEAFF. CDR3 DNA sequence: TGTGCCAGCAGTAAACCGGGAACTGAAGCTTTCTTT.

This chain uses TRBV7-8 with TRBJ1-2; 10 bases agree with TRBD1. V dropped 6 bases and J dropped 8; count of bases not matched to a gene: 18. CDR1 SGHVS and CDR2 FQNEAQ come from the germline V gene. The CDR3 is 17 residues long. CDR3 coding DNA: TGTGCCAGCAGTAAGGCTTGGACAGGGGGAGAGCTCGGCGGCTACACCTTC. This translates into CASSKAWTGGELGGYTF.

The table lists this clonotype with many counts. The chain links TRBV20-1 to TRBJ2-5, with 15 bases lining up with TRBD2. V was pared by 2 bases and J by 3 bases, with 7 bases of the junction left unmatched. CDR3 size: 17 residues. Germline V gives CDR1 DFQATT, CDR2 SNEGSKA (reference sequence). Here the CDR3 DNA reads TGCAGTGCTAGAACAGGACTAGCGGGGGGGCCCGAAGAGACCCAGTACTTC. Its translation: CSARTGLAGGPEETQYF.

This clonotype occurred a few times. The junction differs from germline at one of its ends, possibly a read error. For the CDR3, the DNA is TGCAGTGTTAGAGACCCGCAAACAGGGGCCGCTGACACCTTC. It yields the protein CSVRDPQTGAADTF. The V and J genes are TRBV20-1 and TRBJ1-2, with TRBD1 matching over 7 bases. The CDR3 length is 14 residues. Germline V CDR1 and CDR2: DFQATT, SNEGSKA (reference sequence).

This clonotype was found a few times. DNA of the CDR3: TGTGCCAGCAGTGCACCGACAGGGGAGACTGCCGAGCAGTACTTC. Amino acid sequence: CASSAPTGETAEQYF. The rearrangement joins TRBV2 to TRBJ2-7, with 8 bases lining up with TRBD1. The V gene end was trimmed by 4 bases and the J gene end by 6 bases; junction bases not matched to a gene: 11. In germline, CDR1 is SNHLY, CDR2 FYNNEI. The length of the CDR3 is 15 residues.

The rearrangement uses TRBV20-1 and TRBJ2-7; D possibly corresponds to TRBD2 (7 bases). V was shortened by 0 bases and J by 5 bases, with 14 bases between the two germline ends. The CDR3 is 14 amino acids. The germline V gene encodes CDR1 DFQATT and CDR2 SNEGSKA (reference sequence). CDR3 sequence reads: CSARDRKGGDEQYF. The DNA for the CDR3 is TGCAGTGCTAGAGATCGGAAGGGGGGGGACGAGCAGTACTTC.

This clonotype was counted a few times. This sequence joins TRBV12-3 or TRBV12-4 and TRBJ2-1; maybe TRBD2 (6 bases). Trimming shortened V by 5 bases and J by 12 bases, and 23 bases separated the two germline ends. This CDR3 is built from 15 residues. The CDR3: CASSGDIDNNGGQFF. The CDR3 nucleotides are TGTGCCAGCAGTGGAGACATTGATAACAACGGGGGGCAGTTCTTC.

V is TRBV29-1 and J is TRBJ2-3, with 11 bases that match TRBD2. The CDR3 runs to 16 residues. With 7 bases clipped from V and 2 bases from J, the junction kept 11 bases outside the gene matches. Germline V lookup: CDR1 SQVTM, CDR2 ANQGSEA. The CDR3 region is CSAVVAGGPITDTQYF. Here the CDR3 DNA reads TGCAGCGCCGTGGTAGCGGGGGGGCCGATCACAGATACGCAGTATTTT.

The table lists this clonotype with a few counts. This chain uses TRBV13 with TRBJ2-1; unclear D gene. CDR1 PRHDT and CDR2 FYEKMQ come from the germline V gene (reference sequence). CDR3 length equals 18 residues. With 0 bases removed from V and 8 bases from J, the gap between germline ends came to 23 bases. CDR3 coding DNA: TGTGCCAGCAGCTTAGGGATAGAAGGGTGGGGAAGTCTGGATGAGCAGTTCTTC. Its protein is CASSLGIEGWGSLDEQFF.